One T cell receptor (beta chain) is described in this entry. The sample originates from a study of OX40 agonist ivuxolimab in advanced cancers. Study background: Patient treatment consisted of intravenous ivuxolimab administration every 2 weeks at 0.01 to 10 mg/kg.

Enrollment shut out patients with autoimmune disease history or systemic immunosuppression. TCRdb's table, derived via immunoSEQ multiplex PCR, lists solely in-frame clones and lacks some. The table shows some 76,000 clones, with roughly 92% occurring only once. V gave up 5 bases and J gave up 7 bases; unmatched junction bases: 12. This CDR3 is 16 amino acids long. Germline V CDR1 and CDR2: MNHEY, SMNVEV (reference sequence). The V and J genes are TRBV27 and TRBJ2-7; 12 positions agree with TRBD2. Sequences were derived from CD4+ or CD8+ T cells sorted from blood, sampled in a trial of the OX40 agonist ivuxolimab. This TCR derives from an adult with an advanced solid tumor such as melanoma, head and neck, liver or kidney cancer. CDR3 in amino acids: CASSPLRTSGAGEQYF. In nucleotides, the CDR3 is TGTGCCAGCAGTCCCCTCCGGACTAGCGGGGCGGGGGAGCAGTACTTC.